The 25 T cell receptor beta chains given below trace back to one sample, sequenced in a study of identical twins. One entry per CDR3 protein, called by TCRdb with MiXCR from the 5' RACE reads. The sample has about 340,000 distinct CDR3 sequences, roughly 9% seen once. The sample consisted of naive T cells sorted from blood. The source of these receptors is a woman aged 50 to 65 in good health.

To note about this clonotype: One end of the junction is discordant with germline, which a read error may explain. The chain has TRBV6-4 and TRBJ2-1, with 8 bases aligning to TRBD1. CDR3 length: 11 residues. Germline loops: CDR1 MRHNA, CDR2 SNTAGT. Written as DNA, the CDR3 is TGTGCCAGCAGTGATGGCAGGGGGCTAGTCTTC. This translates into CASSDGRGLVF.

There are many counts of this clonotype. The rearrangement uses TRBV5-1 and TRBJ2-7; D perhaps matches TRBD1 (6 bases). The ends were cut back, 1 base at V and 2 bases at J, with 16 bases in the middle. This CDR3 contains 16 residues. CDR1 and CDR2 from the germline V gene are SGHRS and YFSETQ. The CDR3 spells CASSLRGGVGAYEQYV. The DNA of the CDR3 is TGCGCCAGCAGCTTGAGAGGGGGAGTGGGAGCCTACGAGCAGTACGTC.

This clonotype was counted between two and nine times. In DNA, the CDR3 is TGTGCCACCAGTGGACAGGGGACTGGGGCCAACGTCCTGACTTTC. Protein product: CATSGQGTGANVLTF. The chain recombines TRBV24-1 with TRBJ2-6; 8 bases fit TRBD1. Germline V gene lookup returns CDR1 KGHDR and CDR2 SFDVKD. CDR3 length: 15 amino acids. Trimming cost V 5 bases and J 2 bases; bases outside gene matches: 1.

In its sample, this clonotype was seen a few times. The chain links TRBV20-1 to TRBJ2-1, with 12 positions matching TRBD2. V shed 4 bases and J 7 bases; nucleotides not matched to a gene: 8. Germline V CDR1 and CDR2: DFQATT, SNEGSKA (reference sequence). The CDR3 contains 15 residues. This CDR3 reads CSATPSGRDQNEQFF. The CDR3 DNA is TGCAGTGCTACCCCTAGCGGGAGGGATCAGAATGAGCAGTTCTTC.

This chain links TRBV5-1 with TRBJ2-2; D not certain. V was clipped by 0 bases and J by 2 bases, with 8 bases between them. Germline CDR1 is SGHRS and CDR2 is YFSETQ. The CDR3 extends over 15 amino acids. CDR3: CASSLETRNTGELFF. The CDR3 region has the DNA TGCGCCAGCAGCTTGGAGACCCGTAACACCGGGGAGCTGTTTTTT.

In this sample, this clonotype turned up many times. The CDR3 DNA reads TGCGCCAGCAGCCCGGAGGCAGGAGCGGGGGAAAAACTGTTTTTT. It is translated as CASSPEAGAGEKLFF. The chain joins TRBV5-1 to TRBJ1-4, with D unresolved. This CDR3 is 15 amino acids long. Germline-derived CDR1 and CDR2 are SGHRS and YFSETQ. Trimming cost V 4 bases and J 8 bases, with 18 bases left between them.

This clonotype occurred a few times. This chain connects TRBV27 to TRBJ2-4; 9 bases align to TRBD1. This CDR3 has 14 amino acids. The germline V gene encodes CDR1 MNHEY and CDR2 SMNVEV (reference sequence). The junction had 2 bases not matched to a gene; V was cut back by 2 bases and J by 6 bases. CDR3 bases: TGTGCCAGCAGTTTAGGACAGGGGAGAAACATTCAGTACTTC. It translates to CASSLGQGRNIQYF.

This clonotype has just a few counts. The chain uses TRBV4-1 and TRBJ1-4; D gene ambiguous. Trimming stripped 5 bases from V and 0 bases from J, with 10 bases between. Germline CDR1 is MGHRA and CDR2 is YSYEKL. The CDR3 has 15 residues. The CDR3 nucleotides are TGCGCCAGCAGCTCCTCCCCAGCAACTAATGAAAAACTGTTTTTT. This encodes CASSSSPATNEKLFF.

V is TRBV5-6 and J is TRBJ1-6, with 7 bases identical to TRBD1. J was trimmed by 6 bases and V by 9 bases; bases with no gene match: 6. This CDR3 has 13 residues. Germline CDR1 and CDR2: SGHDT and YYEEEE. CDR3 nucleotide sequence: TGTGCCACCAAGCAGGGGGTTAATTCACCCCTCCACTTT. Protein sequence: CATKQGVNSPLHF.

This clonotype was seen at least ten times. The chain is built from TRBV28 and TRBJ2-5; D unclear. The CDR3 is 10 amino acids. Germline V gene data show CDR1 as MDHEN and CDR2 as SYDVKM. V lost 3 bases to trimming and J lost 6 bases, with 2 bases between them. The CDR3 region has the DNA TGTGCCAGCAGTTTTAAGACCCAGTACTTC. It encodes CASSFKTQYF.

The chain links TRBV29-1 to TRBJ2-7, with D unresolved. Looked up from germline, CDR1 is SQVTM and CDR2 is ANQGSEA. Between the trimmed V and J ends, which lost 7 bases and 6 bases, there was a span of 13 bases. The CDR3 totals 11 residues. The CDR3 DNA is TGCAGCGAGGAGAAACGCTGCGAGCAGTACGTC. This encodes CSEEKRCEQYV.

This clonotype was seen only once. This rearrangement joins TRBV7-9 to TRBJ2-3, with D unclear. This CDR3 spans 14 amino acids. V gave up 8 bases and J gave up 0 bases, with 12 bases separating them. CDR1 and CDR2 (germline): SEHNR, FQNEAQ (reference sequence). The CDR3 DNA follows: TGTGCCAGCGCAGGCTGGGATAGCACAGATACGCAGTATTTT. Protein sequence: CASAGWDSTDTQYF.

In this sample, this clonotype turned up many times. The gene calls are TRBV29-1 and TRBJ2-1; maybe TRBD2 (5 bases). Germline V gene lookup returns CDR1 SQVTM and CDR2 ANQGSEA. Trimming pared 3 bases from V and 4 bases from J, leaving 7 bases between. The CDR3 is made up of 12 amino acids. CDR3 nucleotide sequence: TGCAGCGTTGATTCGGGATACAATGAGCAGTTCTTC. Translated, it gives CSVDSGYNEQFF.

This clonotype was observed a handful of times. The V gene is TRBV11-2, the J gene TRBJ1-2, with 8 bases lining up with TRBD1. J gave up 2 bases and V 5 bases, and 1 base lay outside the gene matches. Germline V gene lookup returns CDR1 SGHAT and CDR2 FQNNGV. CDR3 length: 13 residues. CDR3 amino acids: CASSHRGNYGYTF. CDR3 bases: TGTGCCAGCAGCCACAGGGGGAACTATGGCTACACCTTC.

This clonotype occurred a few times. CDR3 sequence: CASSLERGFSQETQYF. The CDR3 DNA follows: TGCGCCAGCAGCTTGGAGCGGGGGTTTTCCCAAGAGACCCAGTACTTC. This chain connects TRBV5-1 to TRBJ2-5, with TRBD2 matching 8 bases. J was trimmed by 1 base and V by 0 bases; bases with no gene match: 5. Germline V gene sequence: CDR1 SGHRS, CDR2 YFSETQ. There are 16 residues in the CDR3.

The V and J genes are TRBV25-1 and TRBJ2-7; 9 positions agree with TRBD2. V lost 5 bases and J lost 4; bases outside the gene matches: 9. CDR1 is MGHDK and CDR2 is SYGVNS in the germline V gene. This CDR3 is built from 15 residues. CDR3 DNA: TGTGCCAGCAGTTCCGGGACTAGCACCCAATACGAGCAGTACTTC. Protein product: CASSSGTSTQYEQYF.

At least ten counts were recorded for this clonotype. This chain joins TRBV6-5 and TRBJ1-2; TRBD1 matches 8 bases. The CDR3 runs 16 residues. V gave up 5 bases and J gave up 2 bases; unmatched junction bases: 10. Germline V lookup: CDR1 MNHEY, CDR2 SVGAGI. The CDR3 DNA reads TGTGCCAGCAGTGCTACTCCGGGACAGGCGAACTATGGCTACACCTTC. Protein sequence: CASSATPGQANYGYTF.

This clonotype was counted ten times or more. CDR3 protein: CASSRDRADTQYF. CDR3 in DNA: TGTGCCAGCAGCAGAGACAGGGCCGATACGCAGTATTTT. The rearrangement links TRBV12-3 or TRBV12-4 to TRBJ2-3; 7 bases align to TRBD1. The trim removed 6 bases at V and 6 bases at J, leaving 6 bases unmatched. The length of the CDR3 is 13 residues.

The sample holds many counts of this clonotype. The rearrangement uses TRBV7-8 and TRBJ1-5, with 7 nucleotides matching TRBD1. The CDR3 has 15 amino acids. The junction had 7 bases not matched to a gene; V was cut back by 6 bases and J by 2 bases. In germline, CDR1 is SGHVS, CDR2 FQNEAQ. The CDR3 DNA is TGTGCCAGCAGTCTCGACAGGGTGGGCAATCAGCCCCAGCATTTT. Residues: CASSLDRVGNQPQHF.

In this sample, this clonotype turned up a few times. V usage is TRBV6-2 or TRBV6-3 and J usage is TRBJ2-3, with 7 positions matching TRBD2. Germline CDR1 MNHEY, CDR2 SVGEGT. There are 15 residues in the CDR3. V dropped 2 bases and J dropped 4; count of bases not matched to a gene: 6. Here the CDR3 DNA reads TGTGCCAGCAGTTACGCGGGAGTGAGCGCAGATACGCAGTATTTT. Amino acids: CASSYAGVSADTQYF.

This clonotype was observed many times. This CDR3 is CSVVGTGGTEAFF. In nucleotides, the CDR3 is TGCAGCGTTGTCGGGACAGGGGGCACTGAAGCTTTCTTT. The rearrangement joins TRBV29-1 to TRBJ1-1; 11 bases map to TRBD1. Germline lookup yields CDR1 SQVTM and CDR2 ANQGSEA. V lost 4 bases to trimming and J lost 4 bases; unmatched junction nucleotides: 2. The CDR3 consists of 13 residues. Full variable domain (missing parts from reference TRBV29-1 and TRBJ1-1): SAVISQKPSRDICQRGTSLTIQCQVDSQVTMMFWYRQQPGQSLTLIATANQGSEATYESGFVIDKFPISRPNLTFSTLTVSNMSPEDSSIYLCSVVGTGGTEAFFGQGTRLTVV.

The gene calls are TRBV27 and TRBJ2-2, with TRBD1 identical over 9 bases. V dropped 5 bases and J dropped 1; count of bases not matched to a gene: 8. CDR1 is MNHEY and CDR2 is SMNVEV in the germline V gene (reference sequence). The CDR3 spans 17 residues. The CDR3 is CASSLTGTGWNTGELFF. CDR3 coding DNA: TGTGCCAGCAGTCTAACCGGGACAGGGTGGAACACCGGGGAGCTGTTTTTT.

The CDR3 region has the DNA TGCGCCAGCAGCTTGAAGGGCCCAGCGACTGAAGCTTTCTTT. Encoded protein: CASSLKGPATEAFF. The chain is built from TRBV5-1 and TRBJ1-1; D gene unclear. V was clipped by 1 base and J by 5 bases, with 12 bases between them. CDR1 and CDR2 (germline): SGHRS, YFSETQ. CDR3 length: 14 amino acids.

In its sample, this clonotype was seen many times. The V call is TRBV11-2, the J call TRBJ2-3; D gene uncertain. From germline, CDR1 is SGHAT and CDR2 FQNNGV. The CDR3 covers 12 residues. The V end lost 5 bases, the J end lost 5 bases, and 8 bases lay between the germline ends. Here the CDR3 DNA reads TGTGCCAGCAGCCCCTCACTAGATACGCAGTATTTT. Residues: CASSPSLDTQYF.

This clonotype came up a few times. This chain's CDR3 is CASSQISQGAYEQYV. The CDR3 nucleotides read TGCGCCAGCAGCCAGATTTCACAGGGGGCTTACGAGCAGTACGTC. V and J are TRBV4-1 and TRBJ2-7; 9 nucleotides agree with TRBD1. CDR1 and CDR2 (germline): MGHRA, YSYEKL. Unmatched junction bases numbered 7, after V lost 3 bases and J lost 4 bases. The CDR3 covers 15 residues.